The 10 T cell receptor beta chains presented below share a single source sample, sequenced in a study of CD8+ T cells in alopecia areata. It was cDNA, reverse transcribed from extracted RNA, that served as the sequencing template. Profiled with immunoSEQ multiplex PCR; TCRdb holds only in-frame clones, not every one. The table includes roughly 280,000 clones, 60% detected once. Documented treatment: oral pan-JAK inhibitor, 5-10 mg twice daily. The starting material was CD4+ T cells sorted from blood, obtained at week 52, from a patient treated with tofacitinib. These receptors were collected from a human donor with alopecia areata.

The rearrangement uses TRBV9 and TRBJ2-1; D is unresolved. In germline, CDR1 is SGDLS, CDR2 YYNGEE. This CDR3 is 15 amino acids long. The V end lost 0 bases, the J end lost 3 bases, and 10 bases lay between the germline ends. CDR3 region: CASSVGRRIYNEQFF. In nucleotides, the CDR3 is TGTGCCAGCAGCGTAGGAAGGAGAATCTACAATGAGCAGTTCTTC.

The genes are TRBV4-1 and TRBJ2-3, with D perhaps being TRBD1 or TRBD2 (5 bases each). V shed 0 bases and J shed 9 bases, with 13 bases lying between them. The germline V gene has CDR1 MGHRA and CDR2 YSYEKL. The CDR3 sequence is 14 residues long. The chain's CDR3 is CASSQDQVGTTQYF. The CDR3 nucleotides are TGCGCCAGCAGCCAAGATCAGGTGGGGACGACGCAGTATTTT.

The chain uses TRBV15 and TRBJ2-7; 7 nucleotides line up with TRBD1. The CDR3 length is 12 residues. With 4 bases clipped from V and 5 bases from J, the junction kept 2 bases outside the gene matches. Germline-derived CDR1 and CDR2 are LNHNV and YYDKDF (reference sequence). The chain's CDR3 is CATSNRGHEQYF. The CDR3, as DNA: TGTGCCACCAGCAACAGGGGCCACGAGCAGTACTTC.

J is TRBJ2-7 and V is TRBV6-5; D perhaps matches TRBD1 (6 bases). Trimming removed 5 bases at V and 7 bases at J, with 21 bases between. Germline assignment: CDR1 MNHEY and CDR2 SVGAGI. CDR3 size: 15 residues. The CDR3 here is CASSRAPGHGGEQYF. The CDR3 coding sequence is TGTGCCAGCAGTCGAGCCCCGGGACACGGCGGGGAGCAGTACTTC.

This rearrangement joins TRBV29-1 to TRBJ2-7; D is ambiguous. In germline, CDR1 is SQVTM, CDR2 ANQGSEA. The CDR3 is 10 amino acids. The V end lost 6 bases, the J end lost 3 bases, and 6 bases lay between the germline ends. DNA of the CDR3: TGCAGCGTACTATTCTACGAGCAGTACTTC. Its protein is CSVLFYEQYF.

The gene calls are TRBV30 and TRBJ1-1; D call uncertain. CDR3 length equals 15 residues. Germline values: CDR1 GTSNPN, CDR2 SVGIG (reference sequence). The V end lost 0 bases, the J end lost 0 bases, and 11 bases lay between the germline ends. The CDR3 region is CAWSVKGRLNTEAFF. The CDR3 DNA is TGTGCCTGGAGTGTTAAGGGCAGATTGAACACTGAAGCTTTCTTT.

This clone was found a few times. This chain links TRBV29-1 with TRBJ2-3; tentative D call: TRBD1 (5 bases). This CDR3 is 12 amino acids long. CDR1 and CDR2 (germline): SQVTM, ANQGSEA. Trimming left V 3 bases short and J 3 bases short, with 7 bases between. Here the CDR3 DNA reads TGCAGCGTTGAGACAGCAACAGATACGCAGTATTTT. It is translated as CSVETATDTQYF.

This clone was detected only once. The chain links TRBV29-1 to TRBJ1-1, with a possible D match to TRBD1 (5 bases). V lost 5 bases and J 10 bases, leaving 11 bases between the germline ends. The CDR3 runs 10 residues. Germline values: CDR1 SQVTM, CDR2 ANQGSEA. Here the CDR3 DNA reads TGCAGCGTTTGGGGCGGTGGAGCTTTCTTT. Its translation is CSVWGGGAFF.

V gene TRBV2 combines with J gene TRBJ2-7; D not resolved. The CDR3 spans 12 residues. The germline V and J ends were trimmed by 8 bases and 2 bases, with 10 bases remaining between them. The germline V gene has CDR1 SNHLY and CDR2 FYNNEI. The CDR3 region has the DNA TGTGCCAGCGGATCTCTGCCCTACGAGCAGTACTTC. This sequence encodes CASGSLPYEQYF.

V is TRBV27 and J is TRBJ2-2, with D possibly being TRBD1 (5 bases). CDR1 and CDR2 (germline): MNHEY, SMNVEV (reference sequence). Trimming left V 1 base short and J 0 bases short, with 12 bases between. CDR3 length equals 17 residues. The CDR3 loop reads CASSLWGRLANTGELFF. In nucleotides, the CDR3 is TGTGCCAGCAGTTTATGGGGCAGGCTCGCGAACACCGGGGAGCTGTTTTTT.